This entry lists 31 T cell receptor beta chains sequenced from one sample in a study of blood T cell repertoires in COVID-19. The method was immunoSEQ multiplex PCR; TCRdb's version includes in-frame clones alone and lacks a portion of them. Among 120,000 or so clones listed, about 90% were seen once. Sample: peripheral blood. The origin of the receptors is a woman aged 60 to 75 with acute or convalescent COVID-19.

This clone was seen at least ten times. This chain uses TRBV5-5 with TRBJ1-1, with 9 bases matching TRBD1. The germline gives CDR1 SGHKS, CDR2 YYEKEE (reference sequence). The CDR3 spans 14 residues. V was clipped by 4 bases and J by 2 bases; unmatched bases: 3. For the CDR3, the DNA is TGTGCCAGCAGCCGGGGACAGGGCAACACTGAAGCTTTCTTT. Residues: CASSRGQGNTEAFF.

The CDR3 coding sequence is TGCGCCAGCAGGGGAGTGAACACTGAAGCTTTCTTT. It yields the protein CASRGVNTEAFF. The J gene is TRBJ1-1, the V gene TRBV5-1; D is uncertain. CDR3 length: 12 residues. Trimming took 5 bases from V and 0 from J, leaving 5 bases between them. CDR1 is SGHRS, CDR2 YFSETQ, per germline.

The gene calls are TRBV28 and TRBJ2-5; no clear D. Trimming shortened V by 6 bases and J by 2 bases, and 10 bases separated the two germline ends. The CDR3 spans 13 residues. The germline CDR1 and CDR2 sequences are MDHEN and SYDVKM. CDR3 region: CASRVESQETQYF. DNA of the CDR3: TGTGCCAGCAGGGTAGAGTCGCAAGAGACCCAGTACTTC.

This clone was picked up a small number of times. The gene calls are TRBV4-1 and TRBJ1-6; D remains unclear. Per germline, CDR1 MGHRA and CDR2 YSYEKL. The CDR3 covers 15 residues. The V end lost 4 bases, the J end lost 9 bases, and 16 bases lay between the germline ends. CDR3 residues: CASSLQQSESSPLHF. As DNA, the CDR3 is TGCGCCAGCAGCCTTCAACAGTCAGAGAGTTCACCCCTCCACTTT.

The chain employs TRBV10-2 and TRBJ2-1, with D possibly matching TRBD2 (6 bases). CDR1 and CDR2 from the germline V gene are WSHSY and SAAADI. This CDR3 is built from 11 residues. Trimming left V 4 bases short and J 10 bases short, with 8 bases between. As DNA, the CDR3 is TGCGCCAGCAGTGGACTAGAAGAGCAGTTCTTC. Protein: CASSGLEEQFF.

CDR3 coding DNA: TGTGCCAGCAGTGACCCCGGGGGGCGCGAAAAAGGCTACACCTTC. Protein sequence: CASSDPGGREKGYTF. The chain joins TRBV2 to TRBJ1-2, with D possibly TRBD1 on 6 matching bases. With 3 bases removed from V and 8 bases from J, the gap between germline ends came to 19 bases. From germline, CDR1 is SNHLY and CDR2 FYNNEI. The CDR3 is made up of 15 amino acids.

The chain recombines TRBV25-1 with TRBJ1-4; 9 bases match TRBD1. The V gene's germline CDR1 is MGHDK and CDR2 SYGVNS. The CDR3 has 13 residues. V dropped 8 bases and J dropped 8; count of bases not matched to a gene: 6. CDR3 loop: CASVGTGQEKLFF. In DNA form, the CDR3 reads TGTGCCAGCGTCGGGACAGGGCAAGAAAAACTGTTTTTT.

CDR3 DNA sequence: TGCGCCAGCAGCCAATCGGGGGTAGGGAGCACTGAAGCTTTCTTT. As protein: CASSQSGVGSTEAFF. The rearrangement links TRBV4-1 to TRBJ1-1; D possibly corresponds to TRBD1 (5 bases). The CDR3 is 15 residues long. The V and J ends lost 2 bases and 4 bases respectively, with 14 bases between them. Germline V lookup: CDR1 MGHRA, CDR2 YSYEKL.

The chain is built from TRBV5-1 and TRBJ2-3, with D possibly being TRBD1 (6 bases). The CDR3 spans 15 residues. Germline CDR1 is SGHRS and CDR2 is YFSETQ. V was clipped by 0 bases and J by 2 bases, with 10 bases between them. CDR3: CASSLVGAATDTQYF. CDR3 nucleotide sequence: TGCGCCAGCAGCTTGGTGGGGGCAGCCACAGATACGCAGTATTTT.

The chain employs TRBV4-1 and TRBJ2-1; 8 bases match TRBD2. CDR3 length: 15 residues. Germline V gives CDR1 MGHRA, CDR2 YSYEKL. J gave up 3 bases and V 1 base, and 2 bases lay outside the gene matches. CDR3 DNA: TGCGCCAGCAGCCAAGGCGGGAGGCTCTACAATGAGCAGTTCTTC. Its translation is CASSQGGRLYNEQFF.

In its sample, this clone was seen once. The rearrangement joins TRBV5-1 to TRBJ1-4, with D possibly TRBD1 on 6 matching bases. The CDR3 totals 17 residues. V lost 6 bases and J 0 bases, leaving 18 bases between the germline ends. Germline loops: CDR1 SGHRS, CDR2 YFSETQ. Here the CDR3 DNA reads TGCGCCAGCACCTCAGGGGAGGGCCCCGCAACTAATGAAAAACTGTTTTTT. Amino acid sequence: CASTSGEGPATNEKLFF.

The V and J genes are TRBV7-9 and TRBJ2-5; D unclear. Trimming left V 2 bases short and J 5 bases short, with 3 bases between. Germline V gene sequence: CDR1 SEHNR, CDR2 FQNEAQ (reference sequence). The CDR3 contains 11 residues. The CDR3 DNA reads as TGTGCCAGCAGCTTAACTGAGACCCAGTACTTC. This codes for CASSLTETQYF.

This chain joins TRBV7-2 and TRBJ2-5; D remains ambiguous. CDR1 SGHTA and CDR2 FQGNSA come from the germline V gene. The length of the CDR3 is 12 residues. The V end was cut by 5 bases, the J end by 1 base, with 5 bases between. CDR3 residues: CASSPLQETQYF. For the CDR3, the DNA is TGTGCCAGCAGCCCCCTCCAAGAGACCCAGTACTTC.

The chain has TRBV5-1 and TRBJ1-6; TRBD1 agrees at 10 bases. This CDR3 has 15 amino acids. The germline V gene has CDR1 SGHRS and CDR2 YFSETQ. With V trimmed by 2 bases and J by 9 bases, 5 bases remained unmatched. The CDR3 loop reads CASSLPGTGVSPLHF. The DNA of the CDR3 is TGCGCCAGCAGCTTACCCGGGACAGGGGTTTCACCCCTCCACTTT.

The gene calls are TRBV6-5 and TRBJ2-1, with unresolved D. Trimming shortened V by 6 bases and J by 5 bases, and 14 bases separated the two germline ends. Germline V gives CDR1 MNHEY, CDR2 SVGAGI. The CDR3 totals 14 residues. This CDR3 is CASRRPGGNNEQFF. CDR3 bases: TGTGCCAGCAGGCGGCCCGGTGGTAACAATGAGCAGTTCTTC.

V and J are TRBV29-1 and TRBJ2-3; 10 bases are shared with TRBD1. The CDR3 runs to 15 residues. Germline lookup yields CDR1 SQVTM and CDR2 ANQGSEA. V dropped 3 bases and J dropped 4; count of bases not matched to a gene: 7. CDR3 sequence reads: CSVEARDRGADTQYF. Written as DNA, the CDR3 is TGCAGCGTTGAGGCCCGGGACAGGGGCGCAGATACGCAGTATTTT.

Note on this clone: Other DNA sequences in the sample encode the same CDR3. The rearrangement uses TRBV5-1 and TRBJ1-1; no reliable D call. The CDR3 sequence is 13 residues long. V was pared by 2 bases and J by 1 base, with 6 bases between. CDR1 is SGHRS and CDR2 is YFSETQ in the germline V gene. The CDR3 protein is CASSFNRNTEAFF. The CDR3, as DNA: TGCGCCAGCAGCTTCAACAGGAACACTGAAGCTTTCTTT.

This clone was seen just once. CDR3 loop: CASSEARSSYEQYF. The CDR3 bases are TGTGCCAGCAGTGAGGCAAGGAGCTCCTACGAGCAGTACTTC. The rearrangement joins TRBV6-1 to TRBJ2-7; unclear D gene. The CDR3 is 14 residues long. V was shortened by 3 bases and J by 0 bases, with 9 bases between the two germline ends. CDR1 MNHNS and CDR2 SASEGT come from the germline V gene.

As to this clone: One end of the junction does not line up with germline, which may come from a read error. V is TRBV5-1 and J is TRBJ1-1, with 7 bases lining up with TRBD1. The germline CDR1 and CDR2 sequences are SGHRS and YFSETQ. The length of the CDR3 is 15 residues. The CDR3 DNA is TGCTCCAGTTCTCAGGGGGATTATATGAACACTGAAGCTTTCTTT. Its protein is CSSSQGDYMNTEAFF.

This clone turned up a few times. The CDR3, as DNA: TGTGCCAGCAGCTTAGCCTCCCTCCGACAGGGACCGAATCAGCCCCAGCATTTT. Protein: CASSLASLRQGPNQPQHF. This chain joins TRBV7-8 and TRBJ1-5; TRBD1 matches 7 bases. There are 18 residues in the CDR3. Germline assignment: CDR1 SGHVS and CDR2 FQNEAQ. The V and J ends lost 0 bases and 4 bases, in that order; junction bases with no gene match: 12. Variable domain in full (rest from reference TRBV7-8 and TRBJ1-5): GAGVSQSPRYKVAKRGQDVALRCDPISGHVSLFWYQQALGQGPEFLTYFQNEAQLDKSGLPSDRFFAERPEGSVSTLKIQRTQQEDSAVYLCASSLASLRQGPNQPQHFGDGTRLSIL.

The CDR3 reads CASTRHFNTGELFF. The CDR3 bases are TGTGCCAGTACCAGACACTTTAACACCGGGGAGCTGTTTTTT. The chain employs TRBV19 and TRBJ2-2; unclear D gene. Trimming stripped 7 bases from V and 2 bases from J, with 11 bases between. Germline CDR1 is LNHDA and CDR2 is SQIVND (reference sequence). This CDR3 spans 14 amino acids.

The chain combines TRBV28 with TRBJ2-3, with 8 bases lining up with TRBD2. Germline lookup yields CDR1 MDHEN and CDR2 SYDVKM. This CDR3 contains 15 residues. J gave up 6 bases and V 1 base, and 6 bases lay outside the gene matches. The CDR3 spells CASSLSGGRWDTQYF. For the CDR3, the DNA is TGTGCCAGCAGTTTATCGGGGGGGCGCTGGGATACGCAGTATTTT.

This clone was observed a handful of times. V is TRBV7-3 and J is TRBJ1-1, with D maybe TRBD1 (6 bases). The CDR3 consists of 14 residues. The V end lost 0 bases, the J end lost 4 bases, and 9 bases lay between the germline ends. Germline lookup yields CDR1 SGHTA and CDR2 FQGTGA. In DNA form, the CDR3 reads TGTGCCAGCAGCTTAACTTCCAGGGGCACTGAAGCTTTCTTT. Residues: CASSLTSRGTEAFF.

The CDR3 DNA follows: TGTGCCAGCAGGGGGGACAGCCAGAACACTGAAGCTTTCTTT. Protein: CASRGDSQNTEAFF. V gene TRBV7-9 combines with J gene TRBJ1-1, with 7 nucleotides matching TRBD1. In germline, CDR1 is SEHNR, CDR2 FQNEAQ (reference sequence). The CDR3 has 14 amino acids. After removal of 6 bases from V and 1 base from J, the junction contained 5 bases not matched to a gene.

This chain uses TRBV4-2 with TRBJ1-1, with D unclear. Looked up from germline, CDR1 is LGHNA and CDR2 is YNFKEQ. Between the trimmed V and J ends, which lost 0 bases and 6 bases, there was a span of 11 bases. This CDR3 has 14 residues. CDR3 DNA: TGTGCCAGCAGCCAAGATTCCGGTTCTTCTGAAGCTTTCTTT. Protein: CASSQDSGSSEAFF.

V and J are TRBV10-2 and TRBJ1-6; D ambiguous. Germline values: CDR1 WSHSY, CDR2 SAAADI. With 3 bases removed from V and 0 bases from J, the gap between germline ends came to 6 bases. The CDR3 runs to 15 residues. The DNA for the CDR3 is TGCGCCAGCAGTGATGAGAGCTCCTATAATTCACCCCTCCACTTT. Its translation: CASSDESSYNSPLHF.

The CDR3 DNA sequence: TGTGCCAGTAGTATTATAAATCCAGGCGGGGGTAACTATGGCTACACCTTC. The encoded protein is CASSIINPGGGNYGYTF. This chain links TRBV19 with TRBJ1-2; possibly TRBD1 for D (5 bases). Germline V CDR1 and CDR2: LNHDA, SQIVND (reference sequence). This CDR3 has 17 residues. V lost 3 bases and J lost 1, with 18 bases in between.

This rearrangement joins TRBV29-1 to TRBJ1-4; 9 bases map to TRBD1. Germline V gene data show CDR1 as SQVTM and CDR2 as ANQGSEA. This CDR3 is built from 13 residues. The V gene end was trimmed by 6 bases and the J gene end by 8 bases; junction bases not matched to a gene: 7. The CDR3 region has the DNA TGCAGCGTGGGGACAGGGTCAACGGAAAAACTGTTTTTT. Its translation: CSVGTGSTEKLFF.

This clone was counted only a few times. V usage is TRBV19 and J usage is TRBJ1-5, with TRBD1 matching 8 bases. The CDR3 covers 16 residues. V shed 3 bases, J shed 5 bases, and the junction held 9 bases outside the gene matches. Germline lookup yields CDR1 LNHDA and CDR2 SQIVND (reference sequence). DNA for the CDR3: TGTGCCAGTAGTATCTCCAAGGACAGGGATCATCAGCCCCAGCATTTT. The encoded protein is CASSISKDRDHQPQHF.

The rearrangement joins TRBV18 to TRBJ1-1, with D possibly matching TRBD1 (5 bases). The germline V gene has CDR1 KGHSH and CDR2 LQKENI. The CDR3 extends over 12 amino acids. Trimming took 2 bases from V and 10 from J, leaving 11 bases between them. DNA of the CDR3: TGTGCCAGCTCACCAAAGACAGAAAGAGCTTTCTTT. It yields the protein CASSPKTERAFF.

This clone has just one count. This rearrangement joins TRBV4-1 to TRBJ1-5, with D possibly being TRBD1 (5 bases). The germline CDR1 and CDR2 sequences are MGHRA and YSYEKL. CDR3 length equals 15 residues. Trimming left V 0 bases short and J 7 bases short, with 13 bases between. CDR3: CASSQEGVRGQPQHF. DNA for the CDR3: TGCGCCAGCAGCCAAGAAGGGGTCAGAGGACAGCCCCAGCATTTT.